This T cell receptor (beta chain) originates from a study of a mutant IDH1 vaccine in newly diagnosed glioma. The wider study: Patients previously underwent radiotherapy, temozolomide, or both, and most underwent both. V12 corresponded to week 35 and V13 to week 47.

This clone appeared a few times. Its antigen is unknown. Germline lookup yields CDR1 MGHRA and CDR2 YSYEKL. The CDR3 sequence is 15 residues long. V lost 3 bases to trimming and J lost 0 bases, with 9 bases between them. Stated time point: week 35, safety follow-up. Vaccine doses each comprised 300 ug of mutant IDH1 20-mer peptide, with topical imiquimod. Weeks 1, 3, 5, 7, 11, 15, 19 and 23 were when patients received their eight vaccinations. Study-level points and caveats: Patients showed vaccine-induced immune responses at a rate of roughly 93%.

The data were produced by immunoSEQ multiplex PCR, yet TCRdb's version contains in-frame clones alone and is incomplete. Of around 44,000 clones in the sample, approximately 79% were seen once. The sequencing here drew on PBMCs, taken from a glioma patient whose treatment included an IDH1 peptide vaccine. The clonotype was recovered from a man in his forties with glioma. The chain couples TRBV4-1 to TRBJ2-4, with no clear D. The CDR3 here is CASSHPSAAKNIQYF. CDR3 bases: TGCGCCAGCAGCCACCCATCCGCAGCCAAAAACATTCAGTACTTC.